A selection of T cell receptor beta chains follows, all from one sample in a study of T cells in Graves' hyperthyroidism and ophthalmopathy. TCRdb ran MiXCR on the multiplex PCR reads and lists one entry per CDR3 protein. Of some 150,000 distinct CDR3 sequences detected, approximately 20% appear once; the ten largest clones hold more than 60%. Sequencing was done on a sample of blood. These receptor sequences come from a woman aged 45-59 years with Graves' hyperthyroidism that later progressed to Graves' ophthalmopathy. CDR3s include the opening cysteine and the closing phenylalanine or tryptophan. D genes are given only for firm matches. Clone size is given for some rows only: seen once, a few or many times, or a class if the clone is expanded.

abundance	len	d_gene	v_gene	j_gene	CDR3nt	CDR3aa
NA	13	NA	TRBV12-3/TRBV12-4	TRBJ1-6	TGTGCCAGCAACCGGGACACTAATTCACCCCTCCACTTT	CASNRDTNSPLHF
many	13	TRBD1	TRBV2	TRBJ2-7	TGTGCCAGCAGCCGGGACAGCTCCTACGAGCAGTACTTC	CASSRDSSYEQYF
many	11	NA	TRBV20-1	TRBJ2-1	TGCAGTGCTAGAGAGGGATATGAGCAGTTCTTC	CSAREGYEQFF
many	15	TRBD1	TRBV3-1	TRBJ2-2	TGTGCCAGCACCACCGGGACAGGGAGTACCGGGGAGCTGTTTTTT	CASTTGTGSTGELFF
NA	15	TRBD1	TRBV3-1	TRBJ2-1	TGTGCCAGCAGCCATGGGGACAGATTCTACAATGAGCAGTTCTTC	CASSHGDRFYNEQFF
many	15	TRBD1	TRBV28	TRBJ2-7	TGTGCCAGCAGTCCCCCGGGACAGCTTTCCTACGAGCAGTACTTC	CASSPPGQLSYEQYF
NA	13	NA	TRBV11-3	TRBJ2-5	TGTGCCAGCAGCTTAGACCAGGGAGAGACCCAGTACTTC	CASSLDQGETQYF
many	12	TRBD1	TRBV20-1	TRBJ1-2	TGCAGTGCTCTGGGACAGGGACATGGCTACACCTTC	CSALGQGHGYTF
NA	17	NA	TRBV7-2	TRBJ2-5	TGTGCCAGCAGCGCCTCCCGTAGCGGCGTACATCAAGAGACCCAGTACTTC	CASSASRSGVHQETQYF
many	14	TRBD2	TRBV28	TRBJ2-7	TGTGCCAGCAGAAATAGCGGGAGAAAAGACGAGCAGTACTTC	CASRNSGRKDEQYF
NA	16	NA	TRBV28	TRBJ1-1	TGTGCCAGTACCACGGGAGATTGGCGGGGGAGCACTGAAGCTTTCTTT	CASTTGDWRGSTEAFF
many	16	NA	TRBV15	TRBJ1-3	TGTGCCACCAGCAGAGATCCTGGAATCTCTGGAAACACCATATATTTT	CATSRDPGISGNTIYF
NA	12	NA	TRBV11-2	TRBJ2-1	TGTGCCAGCAGCCAGCCGCCGTATGAGCAGTTCTTC	CASSQPPYEQFF
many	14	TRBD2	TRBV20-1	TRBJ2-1	TGCAGTGCTAGTGCTCTAGCGGGAGCGGATGAGCAGTTCTTC	CSASALAGADEQFF
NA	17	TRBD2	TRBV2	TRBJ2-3	TGTGCCAGCAGTGGCGGGACTAGCGGGTCAAGGACAGATACGCAGTATTTT	CASSGGTSGSRTDTQYF
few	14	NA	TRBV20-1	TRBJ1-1	TGCAGTGCTAGAGATAAGGGAGGGAGGACTGAAGCTTTCTTT	CSARDKGGRTEAFF
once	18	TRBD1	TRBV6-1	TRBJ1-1	TGTGCCAGCAGTGAATTCGGACAGGGGGCGTTGTGGAACACTGAAGCTTTCTTT	CASSEFGQGALWNTEAFF
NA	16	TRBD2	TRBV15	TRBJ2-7	TGTGCCACCAGCAGAAGAGGACTAGCGGGGTCCTACGAGCAGTACTTC	CATSRRGLAGSYEQYF
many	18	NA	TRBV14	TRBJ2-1	TGTGCCAGCAGCCAAGTATACGGGGGGCAAGTGATACCCAATGAGCAGTTCTTC	CASSQVYGGQVIPNEQFF
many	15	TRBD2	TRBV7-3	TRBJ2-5	TGTGCCAGCAGCTTAGGCGGGAGGGCCAGTGAGACCCAGTACTTC	CASSLGGRASETQYF
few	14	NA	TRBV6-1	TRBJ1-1	TGTGCCAGCACCGTAAGGATGTGGAACACTGAAGCTTTCTTT	CASTVRMWNTEAFF
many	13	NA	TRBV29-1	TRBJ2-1	TGCAGCGTTGAAACCGACTATAGAAGGGAGCAGTTCTTC	CSVETDYRREQFF
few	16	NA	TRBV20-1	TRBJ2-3	TGCAGTGCTACCTCCGGGGGATTGGGGCACACAGATACGCAGTATTTT	CSATSGGLGHTDTQYF
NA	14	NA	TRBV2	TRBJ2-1	TGTGCCAGCAGTGGGACAGTCTCCTACAATGAGCAGTTCTTC	CASSGTVSYNEQFF
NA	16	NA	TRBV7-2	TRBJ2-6	TGTGCCAGCAGCTTGAGGGGCCCATCTGGGGCCAGCGTCCTGACTTTC	CASSLRGPSGASVLTF
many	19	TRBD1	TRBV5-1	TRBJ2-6	TGCGCCAGCAGCCGTCCGGGACAGGGTACGAGCTCTGGGGCCAACGTCCTGACTTTC	CASSRPGQGTSSGANVLTF
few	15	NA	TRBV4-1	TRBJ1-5	TGCGCCAGCAGCCAAGGTGGCCAGACCAATCAGCCCCAGCATTTT	CASSQGGQTNQPQHF
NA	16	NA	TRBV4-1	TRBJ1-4	TGCGCCAGCAGCCAAGTTTCGGTAACAACTAATGAAAAACTGTTTTTT	CASSQVSVTTNEKLFF
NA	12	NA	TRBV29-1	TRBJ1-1	TGCAGCGGTTCCGTCGGTGCCTCTGAAGCTTTCTTT	CSGSVGASEAFF
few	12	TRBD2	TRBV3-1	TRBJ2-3	TGTGCCAGCTCGGGGGGGTTGGATACGCAGTATTTT	CASSGGLDTQYF
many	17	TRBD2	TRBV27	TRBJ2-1	TGTGCCAGCAGTTTATCTAGCGGGAGGGTCCTCTACAATGAGCAGTTCTTC	CASSLSSGRVLYNEQFF
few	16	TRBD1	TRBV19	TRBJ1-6	TGTGCCAGTAGTGCCCGACAGGGGACGAAAAATTCACCCCTCCACTTT	CASSARQGTKNSPLHF
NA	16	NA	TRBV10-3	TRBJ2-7	TGTGCCATCAGTGAGTCGATCGTGACTAGTTCATCCGAGCAGTACTTC	CAISESIVTSSSEQYF
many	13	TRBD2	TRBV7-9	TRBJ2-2	TGTGCCAGCAGCGGACTAGGGACCGGGGAGCTGTTTTTT	CASSGLGTGELFF
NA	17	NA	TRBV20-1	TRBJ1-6	TGCAGTGCTAGAGACAGGGTCGGGAGGTCCTATAATTCACCCCTCCACTTT	CSARDRVGRSYNSPLHF
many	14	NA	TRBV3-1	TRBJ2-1	TGTGCCAGCAGCCGTCCTTCGACGGGCAATGAGCAGTTCTTC	CASSRPSTGNEQFF
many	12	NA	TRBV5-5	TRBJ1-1	TGTGCCAGCAGCTTGCGGGGGCCTGAAGCTTTCTTT	CASSLRGPEAFF
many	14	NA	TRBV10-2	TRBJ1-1	TGCGCCAGCAGTGACCCGGGGCTGAACACTGAAGCTTTCTTT	CASSDPGLNTEAFF
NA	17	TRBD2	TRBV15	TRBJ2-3	TGTGCCACCAGCAGAGATATGGCGGGAGGGCGTACAGATACGCAGTATTTT	CATSRDMAGGRTDTQYF
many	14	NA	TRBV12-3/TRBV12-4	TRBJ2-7	TGTGCCAGCACCGCGGCGAGAGGGGCTAACGAGCAGTACTTC	CASTAARGANEQYF
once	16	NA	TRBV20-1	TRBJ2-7	TGCAGTGCTAGAGATGTTGGCGGGCCCAACTCCTACGAGCAGTACTTC	CSARDVGGPNSYEQYF
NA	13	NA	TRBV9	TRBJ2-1	TGTGCCAGCAGCGTAACCCCCCTGCCCGAGCAGTTCTTC	CASSVTPLPEQFF
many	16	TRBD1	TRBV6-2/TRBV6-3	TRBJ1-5	TGTGCCAGCAGTTCAAGGACAGGGATCGACAATCAGCCCCAGCATTTT	CASSSRTGIDNQPQHF
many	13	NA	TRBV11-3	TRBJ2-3	TGTGCCAGCAGCTTAGATCTCTCAGATACGCAGTATTTT	CASSLDLSDTQYF
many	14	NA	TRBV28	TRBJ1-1	TGTGCCAGCCGCCCCCCAGGCACCTACACTGAAGCTTTCTTT	CASRPPGTYTEAFF
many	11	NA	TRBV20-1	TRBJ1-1	TGCAGTGCTGGATGGGGTAATGAAGCTTTCTTT	CSAGWGNEAFF
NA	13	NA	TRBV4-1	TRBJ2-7	TGCGCCAGCAGCGGATGGGGGCCTACGGGGCAGTACTTC	CASSGWGPTGQYF
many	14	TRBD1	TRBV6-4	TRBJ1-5	TGTGCCAGCAGCCCCAGGGGGGGCAATCAGCCCCAGCATTTT	CASSPRGGNQPQHF
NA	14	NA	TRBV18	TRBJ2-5	TGTGCCAGCTCACCAAGAAGAAGGCCTGAGACCCAGTACTTC	CASSPRRRPETQYF
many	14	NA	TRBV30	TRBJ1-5	TGTGCCTGGGGACCGGGACATAGCAATCAGCCCCAGCATTTT	CAWGPGHSNQPQHF